This T cell receptor beta chain derives from a study of human thymus T cells. Study conclusions and caveats: In thymic and blood repertoires alike, V and J usage looked biased.

A remark on this clone: Its antigen remains unidentified.

Profiled with immunoSEQ multiplex PCR; TCRdb holds only in-frame clones, not every one. Of about 43,000 clones in the sample, around 95% are singletons; the top ten hold around 0.2%. Infants served as donors; they were healthy and Finnish and were having corrective surgery for congenital heart defects. Only four of the eight donors provided a 0.5-1 mL blood sample. All available leukocytes, rather than a set cell count, yielded the blood DNA. Deletions cut 3 bases from V and 1 base from J, with 10 bases between. Germline lookup yields CDR1 LNHDA and CDR2 SQIVND (reference sequence). This CDR3 is 15 amino acids long.

Material for sequencing was blood. The TCR was taken from a girl under two years old with a congenital heart defect but otherwise immunologically healthy. The chain links TRBV19 to TRBJ1-5; D remains unclear. The CDR3 DNA sequence: TGTGCCAGTAGTATGGCGGGAGGAAGCAATCAGCCCCAGCATTTT. It is translated as CASSMAGGSNQPQHF.